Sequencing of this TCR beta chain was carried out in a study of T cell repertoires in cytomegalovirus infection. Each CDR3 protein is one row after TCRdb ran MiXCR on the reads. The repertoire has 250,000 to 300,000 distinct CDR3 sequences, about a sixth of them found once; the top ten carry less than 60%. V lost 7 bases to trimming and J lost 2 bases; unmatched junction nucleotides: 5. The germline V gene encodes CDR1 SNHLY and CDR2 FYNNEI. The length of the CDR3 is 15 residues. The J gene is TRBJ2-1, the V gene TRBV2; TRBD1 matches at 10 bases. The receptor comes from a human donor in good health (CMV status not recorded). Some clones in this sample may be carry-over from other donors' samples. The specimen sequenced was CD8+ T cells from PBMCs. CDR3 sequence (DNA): TGTGCCAGCATAGCCGGGACAGGGGCCTACAATGAGCAGTTCTTC. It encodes CASIAGTGAYNEQFF.